This passage covers 10 T cell receptor beta chains from one sample sequenced in a study of T cell responses to AZD1222 COVID-19 vaccine (dated by TCRdb to the early 2020s). The receptor library was made with the immunoSEQ multiplex PCR assay. The source is immuneACCESS, and TCRdb retained only in-frame sequences with V and J called. Part of the clones is not carried over; for the studies checked, unresolved V genes explain less than half of this, and the remainder is unexplained. Recorded for this sample are about 97,000 clones; approximately 90% of them occurred a single time. The ten largest clonotypes hold 7.5% of the sample. The sample's time point, from its label and the paper: baseline before first vaccination. The starting material was peripheral blood, obtained on day 0 of AZD1222 vaccination. The source is an adult in good health.

The genes are TRBV5-6 and TRBJ2-4; either TRBD1 or TRBD2 may fit D (5 bases each). The CDR3 has 17 residues. Between the trimmed V and J ends, which lost 7 bases and 1 base, there was a span of 21 bases. Per germline, CDR1 SGHDT and CDR2 YYEEEE. As DNA, the CDR3 is TGTGCCAGCGGTTGGTCAGGGACCGCCTTGGCCAAAAACATTCAGTACTTC. Amino acids: CASGWSGTALAKNIQYF.

The V call is TRBV6-2 or TRBV6-3, the J call TRBJ2-2; the D gene is possibly TRBD2 (6 bases). V lost 6 bases and J lost 3, with 14 bases in between. Germline loops: CDR1 MNHEY, CDR2 SVGEGT. This CDR3 has 15 amino acids. CDR3 nucleotides: TGTGCCAGCAGCTCCCCCCGGGGGTACACCGGGGAGCTGTTTTTT. Its protein product is CASSSPRGYTGELFF.

CDR3 nucleotides: TGTGCCAGCACCTCCCAGGGACAGGGCAACACTGAAGCTTTCTTT. Translated, it gives CASTSQGQGNTEAFF. This chain links TRBV9 with TRBJ1-1; 9 bases are shared with TRBD1. After removal of 6 bases from V and 2 bases from J, the junction contained 8 bases not matched to a gene. CDR1 SGDLS and CDR2 YYNGEE come from the germline V gene. The CDR3 runs to 15 residues.

The genes are TRBV5-1 and TRBJ1-4; 8 bases agree with TRBD1. The CDR3 is 14 residues long. Per germline, CDR1 SGHRS and CDR2 YFSETQ. The V segment lost 4 bases and the J segment 8 bases; nucleotides outside the gene matches: 7. The CDR3 sequence: CASSPDRVEEKLFF. CDR3 sequence (DNA): TGCGCCAGCAGCCCGGACAGGGTGGAGGAAAAACTGTTTTTT.

J is TRBJ1-1 and V is TRBV18; D not resolved. Germline V gene lookup returns CDR1 KGHSH and CDR2 LQKENI. CDR3 length equals 13 residues. Between the trimmed V and J ends, which lost 3 bases and 0 bases, there was a span of 5 bases. The CDR3 loop reads CASSPEMNTEAFF. DNA for the CDR3: TGTGCCAGCTCACCCGAGATGAACACTGAAGCTTTCTTT.

V gene TRBV15 combines with J gene TRBJ2-3; 9 bases fit TRBD2. This CDR3 has 16 amino acids. The trim removed 2 bases at V and 0 bases at J, leaving 3 bases unmatched. Germline-derived CDR1 and CDR2 are LNHNV and YYDKDF (reference sequence). CDR3 sequence reads: CATSRFLAGSTDTQYF. For the CDR3, the DNA is TGTGCCACCAGCAGATTCCTAGCGGGGAGCACAGATACGCAGTATTTT.

In its sample, this clone was seen once. The chain employs TRBV18 and TRBJ2-7; D is unclear. In germline, CDR1 is KGHSH, CDR2 LQKENI. This CDR3 is 14 amino acids long. Between the trimmed V and J ends, which lost 2 bases and 1 base, there was a span of 9 bases. The CDR3 here is CASSPEMGSYEQYF. In DNA form, the CDR3 reads TGTGCCAGCTCACCAGAAATGGGGTCCTACGAGCAGTACTTC.

The rearrangement links TRBV28 to TRBJ1-5; D might be TRBD1 (5 bases). There are 17 residues in the CDR3. The germline V gene encodes CDR1 MDHEN and CDR2 SYDVKM. Trimming left V 7 bases short and J 2 bases short, with 21 bases between. This chain's CDR3 is CASTGDGVAVGNQPQHF. The CDR3 coding sequence is TGTGCCAGCACCGGGGACGGAGTAGCAGTTGGCAATCAGCCCCAGCATTTT.

CDR3 sequence (DNA): TGTGCCAGCAGCTATAGCGGGAGCGAGTACAATGAGCAGTTCTTC. Protein product: CASSYSGSEYNEQFF. The J gene is TRBJ2-1, the V gene TRBV7-2; 9 bases match TRBD2. CDR1 and CDR2 (germline): SGHTA, FQGNSA. The CDR3 sequence is 15 residues long. After removal of 4 bases from V and 4 bases from J, the junction contained 5 bases not matched to a gene. Full variable domain (outside the CDR3, taken from reference TRBV7-2 and TRBJ2-1): GAGVSQSPSNKVTEKGKDVELRCDPISGHTALYWYRQSLGQGLEFLIYFQGNSAPDKSGLPSDRFSAERTGGSVSTLTIQRTQQEDSAVYLCASSYSGSEYNEQFFGPGTRLTVL.

As to this clone: One end of the junction fails to match germline, which may point to a read error. This sequence joins TRBV12-5 and TRBJ2-7; 7 bases line up with TRBD1. The V gene's germline CDR1 is LGHNT and CDR2 FRNRAP. This CDR3 contains 13 residues. The CDR3 DNA reads TGTGCTAGTGGTTTTTCCCCTAGTGGACAGGCGGACTTC. Its translation: CASGFSPSGQADF.